Listed here are 27 T cell receptor beta chains from one sample, sequenced in a study of T cell responses to AZD1222 COVID-19 vaccine. Produced via immunoSEQ multiplex PCR; TCRdb's table is partial and in-frame only. The data hold about 130,000 clones, with about 90% observed a single time. The specimen was peripheral blood, collected on day 0 of AZD1222 vaccination. Source of these receptors: an adult in good health.

CDR3: CASSFGQPQHF. DNA of the CDR3: TGTGCCAGCAGCTTCGGCCAGCCCCAGCATTTT. The chain joins TRBV6-5 to TRBJ1-5; no clear D. The CDR3 is 11 amino acids. CDR1 is MNHEY, CDR2 SVGAGI, per germline. The germline V and J ends were trimmed by 6 bases and 7 bases, with 7 bases remaining between them.

The chain employs TRBV27 and TRBJ1-2; the match to TRBD1 covers 11 bases. V gave up 7 bases and J gave up 4 bases; unmatched junction bases: 5. This CDR3 spans 14 amino acids. Germline CDR1 reads MNHEY; CDR2 reads SMNVEV (reference sequence). CDR3 amino acids: CASTWTGGSYGYTF. CDR3 sequence (DNA): TGTGCCAGCACCTGGACAGGGGGCTCCTATGGCTACACCTTC.

The rearrangement uses TRBV19 and TRBJ2-5; the match to TRBD1 covers 10 bases. This CDR3 contains 14 residues. From germline, CDR1 is LNHDA and CDR2 SQIVND (reference sequence). V was clipped by 5 bases and J by 7 bases; unmatched bases: 7. The CDR3 DNA reads as TGTGCCAGTAGTCCGCGACAGGGGGCGGGGACCCAGTACTTC. Its translation: CASSPRQGAGTQYF. Filled out from reference TRBV19 and TRBJ2-5, the complete variable domain reads DGGITQSPKYLFRKEGQNVTLSCEQNLNHDAMYWYRQDPGQGLRLIYYSQIVNDFQKGDIAEGYSVSREKKESFPLTVTSAQKNPTAFYLCASSPRQGAGTQYFGPGTRLLVL.

The rearrangement joins TRBV25-1 to TRBJ2-5; 7 bases agree with TRBD1. The germline V gene encodes CDR1 MGHDK and CDR2 SYGVNS. Trimming removed 5 bases from V and 5 bases from J; junction bases left unmatched: 11. The CDR3 has 15 amino acids. The CDR3 sequence is CASSKWEGGSETQYF. The DNA for the CDR3 is TGTGCCAGCAGTAAGTGGGAAGGGGGCTCGGAGACCCAGTACTTC.

This clone was observed a single time. The J gene is TRBJ1-4, the V gene TRBV9; D unresolved. Trimming left V 0 bases short and J 4 bases short, with 7 bases between. The CDR3 consists of 14 residues. Germline V CDR1 and CDR2: SGDLS, YYNGEE. The CDR3 DNA sequence: TGTGCCAGCAGCGTAGGGGCCCTTAATGAAAAACTGTTTTTT. Amino acid sequence: CASSVGALNEKLFF.

The chain employs TRBV5-4 and TRBJ2-2, with D perhaps matching TRBD1 or TRBD2 (5 bases each). The germline gives CDR1 SGHNT, CDR2 YYREEE (reference sequence). V lost 0 bases and J 4 bases, leaving 10 bases between the germline ends. There are 15 residues in the CDR3. CDR3 sequence reads: CASSLAPGLTGELFF. The CDR3 nucleotides read TGTGCCAGCAGCTTGGCCCCGGGGCTCACCGGGGAGCTGTTTTTT.

Concerning this clone: The junction departs from the called germline gene at one end, perhaps through a read error. The chain employs TRBV2 and TRBJ1-1, with 9 bases matching TRBD1. The CDR3 sequence is 15 residues long. Germline assignment: CDR1 SNHLY and CDR2 FYNNEI. CDR3 sequence: CASTPGQGAHTEAFF. The CDR3 DNA is TGTGCGAGCACTCCGGGACAGGGTGCCCACACTGAAGCTTTCTTT. Drawing the rest from reference TRBV2 and TRBJ1-1, the complete variable domain is EPEVTQTPSHQVTQMGQEVILRCVPISNHLYFYWYRQILGQKVEFLVSFYNNEISEKSEIFDDQFSVERPDGSNFTLKIRSTKLEDSAMYFCASTPGQGAHTEAFFGQGTRLTVV.

This clone has just a few counts. The V call is TRBV11-3, the J call TRBJ2-1; D may match TRBD1 or TRBD2 (7 bases each). The CDR3 runs 14 residues. Germline V gene data show CDR1 as SGHNT and CDR2 as YENEEA. V lost 4 bases and J 8 bases, leaving 15 bases between the germline ends. Written as DNA, the CDR3 is TGTGCCAGCAGCTCTCAGGGGGGGCAGCATGAGCAGTTCTTC. This encodes CASSSQGGQHEQFF.

This clone has only one observation. CDR3 protein: CASSLKAGLAGDHEQYF. The CDR3, as DNA: TGTGCCAGCAGCCTAAAGGCGGGACTAGCGGGGGACCACGAGCAGTACTTC. The rearrangement uses TRBV13 and TRBJ2-7, with 14 nucleotides matching TRBD2. Germline V CDR1 and CDR2: PRHDT, FYEKMQ (reference sequence). The CDR3 totals 17 residues. With V trimmed by 5 bases and J by 5 bases, 11 bases remained unmatched.

This sequence joins TRBV19 and TRBJ1-1; D remains unclear. Germline V lookup: CDR1 LNHDA, CDR2 SQIVND (reference sequence). The CDR3 totals 11 residues. V gave up 4 bases and J gave up 2 bases, with 2 bases separating them. CDR3 DNA sequence: TGTGCCAGTAGTACCAACACTGAAGCTTTCTTT. Amino acid sequence: CASSTNTEAFF.

V usage is TRBV4-3 and J usage is TRBJ1-1; D is uncertain. V was shortened by 2 bases and J by 0 bases, with 10 bases between the two germline ends. Germline V lookup: CDR1 LGHNA, CDR2 YSLEER. This CDR3 is 15 amino acids long. The CDR3 is CASSQIKKMNTEAFF. Here the CDR3 DNA reads TGCGCCAGCAGCCAAATTAAAAAAATGAACACTGAAGCTTTCTTT.

In its sample, this clone was seen a few times. The rearrangement joins TRBV10-3 to TRBJ2-5, with 12 positions matching TRBD1. The CDR3 totals 17 residues. The trim removed 10 bases at V and 1 base at J, leaving 13 bases unmatched. Looked up from germline, CDR1 is ENHRY and CDR2 is SYGVKD. The CDR3 loop is CASKGTGGAGSQETQYF. In nucleotides, the CDR3 is TGTGCCAGCAAAGGGACAGGGGGCGCAGGGAGCCAAGAGACCCAGTACTTC.

The chain recombines TRBV3-1 (or the pseudogene TRBV3-2) with TRBJ1-6; no firm D call. From germline, CDR1 is LGHDT and CDR2 YNNKEL (reference sequence). The CDR3 is made up of 17 amino acids. The V gene lost 4 bases and the J gene lost 6 bases, with 19 bases spanning the gap. Here the CDR3 reads CASSLGPILVANSPLHF. The CDR3 DNA reads TGTGCCAGCAGCCTCGGGCCAATCCTCGTGGCTAATTCACCCCTCCACTTT.

Notes on this clone: A junction boundary mismatches the germline segment, possibly from a read error. V gene TRBV3-1 (or the pseudogene TRBV3-2) combines with J gene TRBJ1-3, with D tentatively TRBD1 (5 bases). Germline V gene lookup returns CDR1 LGHDT and CDR2 YNNKEL (reference sequence). The CDR3 is made up of 12 amino acids. CDR3 bases: TGTGCCAGCAGCCAAGAAGGGGCCAGCGAAGTATTT. This gives the protein CASSQEGASEVF.

This clone was observed once. At one of its ends the junction is not consistent with the germline gene, which may arise from a read error. This rearrangement joins TRBV28 to TRBJ2-7; D remains ambiguous. CDR3 length equals 15 residues. Germline CDR1 and CDR2: MDHEN and SYDVKM. The CDR3 region is CASSFLQLPSHEQYF. The CDR3 DNA reads TGTGCCAGCAGTTTTCTGCAGCTACCCTCCCACGAGCAGTACTTC.

The chain combines TRBV28 with TRBJ1-1; 8 bases are shared with TRBD1. Germline CDR1 and CDR2: MDHEN and SYDVKM. V gave up 5 bases and J gave up 10 bases; unmatched junction bases: 18. This CDR3 has 16 amino acids. CDR3 nucleotides: TGTGCCAGCAGTCCCGGGGCTGGACAGGGTATCATCGGAGCTTTCTTT. This codes for CASSPGAGQGIIGAFF.

This clone was seen once. V and J are TRBV5-1 and TRBJ1-2, with D possibly being TRBD1 (5 bases). V lost 2 bases and J 5 bases, leaving 10 bases between the germline ends. The germline V gene has CDR1 SGHRS and CDR2 YFSETQ. This CDR3 has 13 amino acids. CDR3 coding DNA: TGCGCCAGCAGCTTAGAAAGGGGATATGGCTACACCTTC. This codes for CASSLERGYGYTF. Looking up the rest from reference TRBV5-1 and TRBJ1-2 gives the full variable domain: KAGVTQTPRYLIKTRGQQVTLSCSPISGHRSVSWYQQTPGQGLQFLFEYFSETQRNKGNFPGRFSGRQFSNSRSEMNVSTLELGDSALYLCASSLERGYGYTFGSGTRLTVV.

V and J are TRBV6-2 or TRBV6-3 and TRBJ1-1, with a possible D match to TRBD1 (5 bases). V lost 5 bases to trimming and J lost 6 bases, with 16 bases between them. Germline assignment: CDR1 MNHEY and CDR2 SVGEGT. The length of the CDR3 is 14 residues. CDR3 nucleotide sequence: TGTGCCAGCAGTGCTTTATCAAGGGGCGCTGAAGCTTTCTTT. This translates into CASSALSRGAEAFF.

The chain uses TRBV7-3 and TRBJ1-1, with D possibly TRBD1 on 5 matching bases. CDR3 length equals 14 residues. Germline-derived CDR1 and CDR2 are SGHTA and FQGTGA. V dropped 3 bases and J dropped 3 bases, with 11 bases sitting between them. The CDR3 loop reads CASSFLGGDTEAFF. For the CDR3, the DNA is TGTGCCAGCAGCTTCCTCGGGGGGGACACTGAAGCTTTCTTT.

This chain connects TRBV5-1 to TRBJ1-6; 7 nucleotides agree with TRBD1. Germline CDR1 reads SGHRS; CDR2 reads YFSETQ. The CDR3 totals 15 residues. V shed 2 bases, J shed 9 bases, and the junction held 8 bases outside the gene matches. The CDR3 coding sequence is TGCGCCAGCAGCTTTACACAGGGGTTGGGTTCACCCCTCCACTTT. Translating it yields CASSFTQGLGSPLHF.

The chain uses TRBV19 and TRBJ2-2; TRBD2 agrees at 9 bases. The CDR3 contains 15 residues. Germline loops: CDR1 LNHDA, CDR2 SQIVND (reference sequence). Germline trimming cut 7 bases from V and 0 bases from J; bases unmatched to any gene: 3. The chain's CDR3 is CASKAGGANTGELFF. CDR3 coding DNA: TGTGCCAGTAAAGCGGGGGGCGCGAACACCGGGGAGCTGTTTTTT. The whole variable domain, filled in from reference TRBV19 and TRBJ2-2, reads DGGITQSPKYLFRKEGQNVTLSCEQNLNHDAMYWYRQDPGQGLRLIYYSQIVNDFQKGDIAEGYSVSREKKESFPLTVTSAQKNPTAFYLCASKAGGANTGELFFGEGSRLTVL.

The chain links TRBV7-3 to TRBJ2-7; TRBD1 agrees at 7 bases. The V and J ends lost 5 bases and 5 bases, in that order; junction bases with no gene match: 6. The length of the CDR3 is 13 residues. The germline gives CDR1 SGHTA, CDR2 FQGTGA. CDR3 sequence: CASSGTGAHEQYF. CDR3 DNA sequence: TGTGCCAGCAGCGGAACAGGGGCCCACGAGCAGTACTTC.

This clone was counted a single time. The rearrangement uses TRBV5-1 and TRBJ1-1, with D perhaps TRBD1 (5 bases). V was shortened by 0 bases and J by 1 base, with 10 bases between the two germline ends. This CDR3 has 15 amino acids. Germline V gene sequence: CDR1 SGHRS, CDR2 YFSETQ. The CDR3 DNA follows: TGCGCCAGCAGCTTGGTGGCGGGGGGGAACACTGAAGCTTTCTTT. This gives the protein CASSLVAGGNTEAFF.

The chain links TRBV7-9 to TRBJ1-2; a possible D gene is TRBD1 (5 bases). Germline V gene data show CDR1 as SEHNR and CDR2 as FQNEAQ (reference sequence). The CDR3 is 12 residues long. The V and J ends lost 3 bases and 6 bases respectively, with 8 bases between them. The CDR3 sequence: CASSFAGHGYTF. The CDR3 DNA follows: TGTGCCAGCAGCTTTGCAGGGCATGGCTACACCTTC.

The chain recombines TRBV7-6 with TRBJ2-7; the D gene is possibly TRBD2 (6 bases). Trimming pared 5 bases from V and 5 bases from J, leaving 16 bases between. CDR3 length: 14 amino acids. CDR1 is SGHVS, CDR2 FNYEAQ, per germline. The CDR3 is CASSPGGGSDEQYF. Written as DNA, the CDR3 is TGTGCCAGCAGCCCGGGTGGGGGGTCGGACGAGCAGTACTTC.

The CDR3 nucleotides are TGTGCCAGTAGTATGGAGACAGGGAACGTTAACTATGGCTACACCTTC. Translated, it gives CASSMETGNVNYGYTF. V and J are TRBV19 and TRBJ1-2; 7 nucleotides align to TRBD1. Germline V lookup: CDR1 LNHDA, CDR2 SQIVND (reference sequence). The length of the CDR3 is 16 residues. Trimming took 3 bases from V and 1 from J; bases not matched to a gene: 8.

The gene calls are TRBV7-2 and TRBJ2-7; D gene unclear. The CDR3 sequence is 13 residues long. Germline CDR1 and CDR2: SGHTA and FQGNSA. The V and J ends lost 4 bases and 3 bases respectively, with 10 bases between them. The CDR3 reads CASSYRHNYEQYF. For the CDR3, the DNA is TGTGCCAGCAGCTATAGACACAACTACGAGCAGTACTTC.